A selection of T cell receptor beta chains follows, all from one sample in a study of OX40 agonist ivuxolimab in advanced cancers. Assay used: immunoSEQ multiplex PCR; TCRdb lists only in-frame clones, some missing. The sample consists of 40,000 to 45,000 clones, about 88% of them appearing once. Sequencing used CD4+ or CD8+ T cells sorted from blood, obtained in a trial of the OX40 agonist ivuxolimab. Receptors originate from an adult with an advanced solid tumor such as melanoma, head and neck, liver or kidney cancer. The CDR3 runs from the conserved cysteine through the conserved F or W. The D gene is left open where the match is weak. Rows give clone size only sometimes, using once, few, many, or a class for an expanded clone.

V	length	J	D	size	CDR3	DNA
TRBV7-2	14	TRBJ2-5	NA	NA	CASSPWTVQETQYF	TGTGCCAGCAGCCCCTGGACCGTACAAGAGACCCAGTACTTC
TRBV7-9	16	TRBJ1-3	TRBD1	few	CASGTYRGLGGNTIYF	TGTGCCAGCGGGACCTACAGGGGGCTTGGGGGAAACACCATATATTTT
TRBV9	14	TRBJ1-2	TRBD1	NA	CASSQPDRAYGYTF	TGTGCCAGCAGCCAACCGGACAGGGCATATGGCTACACCTTC
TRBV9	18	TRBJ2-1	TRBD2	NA	CASSVDRGTSGSGNEQFF	TGTGCCAGCAGCGTAGATCGCGGAACTAGCGGGAGTGGGAATGAGCAGTTCTTC
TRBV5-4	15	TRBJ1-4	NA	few	CASSFDGPTNEKLFF	TGTGCCAGCAGCTTTGATGGGCCAACTAATGAAAAACTGTTTTTT
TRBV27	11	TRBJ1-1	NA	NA	CASSSAAEAFF	TGTGCCAGCAGTTCGGCGGCCGAAGCTTTCTTT
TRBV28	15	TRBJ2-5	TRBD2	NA	CASSPGGAEEETQYF	TGTGCCAGCAGTCCCGGGGGGGCCGAGGAGGAGACCCAGTACTTC
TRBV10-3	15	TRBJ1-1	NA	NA	CAISDVEQLNTEAFF	TGTGCCATCAGTGACGTAGAACAGTTGAACACTGAAGCTTTCTTT
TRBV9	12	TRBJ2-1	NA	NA	CASSLDGDEQFF	TGTGCCAGCAGCCTCGACGGGGATGAGCAGTTCTTC
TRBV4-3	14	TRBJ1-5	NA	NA	CASSQVGSNQPQHF	TGCGCCAGCAGCCAAGTGGGGAGCAATCAGCCCCAGCATTTT
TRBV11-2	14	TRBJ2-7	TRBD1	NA	CASSPSQGAYEQYF	TGTGCCAGCAGCCCCTCCCAGGGGGCATACGAGCAGTACTTC
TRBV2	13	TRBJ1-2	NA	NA	CASCDGQLYGYTF	TGTGCCAGCTGCGACGGACAGCTATATGGCTACACCTTC
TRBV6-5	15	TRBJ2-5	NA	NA	CASSPPRVSKETQYF	TGTGCCAGCAGTCCACCGAGGGTTTCCAAAGAGACCCAGTACTTC
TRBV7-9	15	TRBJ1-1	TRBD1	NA	CASSYHPGGRTEAFF	TGTGCCAGCAGCTACCACCCAGGGGGAAGGACTGAAGCTTTCTTT
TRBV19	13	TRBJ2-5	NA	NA	CASKDSFQETQYF	TGTGCCAGCAAAGACAGTTTTCAAGAGACCCAGTACTTC
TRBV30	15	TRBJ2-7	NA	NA	CAWSTTDLLSREQYF	TGTGCCTGGAGTACCACGGACCTACTGTCTCGCGAGCAGTACTTC
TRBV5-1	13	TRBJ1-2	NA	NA	CASSLEVSYGYTF	TGCGCCAGCAGCTTGGAGGTTAGCTATGGCTACACCTTC
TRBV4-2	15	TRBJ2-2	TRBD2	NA	CASSQASGGTGELFF	TGTGCCAGCAGCCAAGCAAGCGGGGGCACCGGGGAGCTGTTTTTT